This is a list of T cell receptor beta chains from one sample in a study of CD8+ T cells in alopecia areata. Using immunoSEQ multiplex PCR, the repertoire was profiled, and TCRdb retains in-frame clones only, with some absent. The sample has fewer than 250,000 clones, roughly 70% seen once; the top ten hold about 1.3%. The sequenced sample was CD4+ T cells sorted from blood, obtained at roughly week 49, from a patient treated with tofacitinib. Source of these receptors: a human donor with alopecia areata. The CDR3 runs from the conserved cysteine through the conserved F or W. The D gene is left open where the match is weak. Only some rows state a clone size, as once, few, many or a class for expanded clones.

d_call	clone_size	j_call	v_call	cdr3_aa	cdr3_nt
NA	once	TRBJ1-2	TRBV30	CAWSRKTADYGYTF	TGTGCCTGGAGTAGGAAGACAGCCGACTATGGCTACACCTTC
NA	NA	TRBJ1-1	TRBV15	CATSRPAQGRDEAFF	TGTGCCACCAGCAGACCCGCCCAGGGACGAGACGAAGCTTTCTTT
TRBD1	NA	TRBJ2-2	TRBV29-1	CSVGTGGTGELFF	TGCAGCGTTGGGACAGGGGGCACCGGGGAGCTGTTTTTT
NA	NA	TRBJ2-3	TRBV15	CATSRGLGSTDTQYF	TGTGCCACCAGCAGAGGACTAGGTAGCACAGATACGCAGTATTTT
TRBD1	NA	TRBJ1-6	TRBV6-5	CATTGNNSPLHF	TGTGCGACGACAGGGAATAATTCACCCCTCCACTTT
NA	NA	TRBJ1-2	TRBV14	CASSPGRNYGYTF	TGTGCCAGCAGCCCGGGACGGAACTATGGCTACACCTTC
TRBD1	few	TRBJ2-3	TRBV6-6	CASRGQGSTDTQYF	TGTGCCAGCAGAGGACAGGGTAGCACAGATACGCAGTATTTT
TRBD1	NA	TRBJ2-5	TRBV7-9	CASSGTVYQETQYF	TGTGCCAGCAGCGGGACAGTATACCAAGAGACCCAGTACTTC
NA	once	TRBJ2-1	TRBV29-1	CSVGPVLRQESEQFF	TGCAGCGTTGGGCCCGTTTTGAGGCAGGAGAGTGAGCAGTTCTTC
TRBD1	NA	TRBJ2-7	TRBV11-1	CASSLNRGLYEQYF	TGTGCCAGCAGCTTAAACAGGGGTCTCTACGAGCAGTACTTC
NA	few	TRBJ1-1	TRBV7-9	CASSPRRTGGTEAFF	TGTGCCAGCAGCCCCCGGAGAACGGGAGGGACTGAAGCTTTCTTT
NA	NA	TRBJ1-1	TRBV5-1	CASSLTGDLTEAFF	TGCGCCAGCAGCTTGACTGGGGATTTGACTGAAGCTTTCTTT
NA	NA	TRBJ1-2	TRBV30	CAWSRGEGDGYTF	TGTGCCTGGAGTAGAGGAGAGGGAGATGGCTACACCTTC
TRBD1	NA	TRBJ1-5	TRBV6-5	CASSLYRGQPQHF	TGTGCCAGCAGTTTATACAGGGGGCAGCCCCAGCATTTT
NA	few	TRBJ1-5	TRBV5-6	CASSLSGAQPQHF	TGTGCCAGCAGCTTGTCAGGGGCTCAGCCCCAGCATTTT
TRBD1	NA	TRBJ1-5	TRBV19	CASGTGDQPQHF	TGTGCCAGTGGGACAGGGGATCAGCCCCAGCATTTT
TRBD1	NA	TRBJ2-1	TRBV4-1	CASRQAETGDNIEQFF	TGCGCCAGCCGCCAAGCGGAGACAGGGGACAACATTGAGCAGTTCTTC
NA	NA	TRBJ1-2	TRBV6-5	CASSPLGADGYTF	TGTGCCAGCAGTCCCTTGGGGGCTGATGGCTACACCTTC
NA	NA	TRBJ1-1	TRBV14	CASSLQGGNTEAFF	TGTGCCAGCAGCCTACAGGGTGGGAACACTGAAGCTTTCTTT
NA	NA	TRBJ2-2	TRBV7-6	CASSTGTPGGELFF	TGTGCCAGCAGCACTGGGACACCAGGCGGGGAGCTGTTTTTT
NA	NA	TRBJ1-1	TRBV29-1	CSAGNTEAFF	TGCAGCGCTGGGAACACTGAAGCTTTCTTT
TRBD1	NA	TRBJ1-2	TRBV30	CAWSGDRGSDYGYTF	TGTGCCTGGAGTGGGGACAGGGGATCGGACTATGGCTACACCTTC
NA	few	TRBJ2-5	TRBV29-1	CSVALPGLNQETQYF	TGCAGCGTTGCCCTACCGGGACTGAACCAAGAGACCCAGTACTTC
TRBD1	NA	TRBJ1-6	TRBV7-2	CASSLTGSQNSPLHF	TGTGCCAGCAGCTTGACAGGGTCCCAGAATTCACCCCTCCACTTT
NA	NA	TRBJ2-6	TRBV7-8	CASSFGHSGANVLTF	TGTGCCAGCAGCTTCGGGCACTCTGGGGCCAACGTCCTGACTTTC
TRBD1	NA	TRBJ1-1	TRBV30	CAWRSRDRGGNTEAFF	TGTGCCTGGAGAAGTAGGGACAGGGGCGGGAACACTGAAGCTTTCTTT
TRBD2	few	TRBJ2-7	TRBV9	CASSVDTRGDYEQYF	TGTGCCAGCAGCGTAGATACGCGGGGGGACTACGAGCAGTACTTC
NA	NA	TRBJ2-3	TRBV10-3	CAISGAGSTDTQYF	TGTGCCATCAGTGGCGCGGGGAGCACAGATACGCAGTATTTT
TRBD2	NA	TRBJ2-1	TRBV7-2	CASSSSGGNYNEQFF	TGTGCCAGCAGCTCAAGCGGGGGGAATTACAATGAGCAGTTCTTC
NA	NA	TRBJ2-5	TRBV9	CASSVARGTQYF	TGTGCCAGCAGCGTAGCTAGGGGGACCCAGTACTTC
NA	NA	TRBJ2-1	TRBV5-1	CATSGGDPYNEQFF	TGCGCCACCTCAGGGGGGGATCCCTACAATGAGCAGTTCTTC
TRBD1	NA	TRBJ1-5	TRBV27	CASSPQAPTGVGFGSNQPQHF	TGTGCCAGCAGTCCTCAAGCCCCGACAGGGGTGGGGTTCGGTAGCAATCAGCCCCAGCATTTT
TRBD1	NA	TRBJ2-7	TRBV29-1	CSAGQGYEQYF	TGCAGCGCGGGACAGGGCTACGAGCAGTACTTC
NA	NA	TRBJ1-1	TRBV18	CASSPPSIYAFF	TGTGCCAGCTCACCACCGTCAATTTACGCTTTCTTT
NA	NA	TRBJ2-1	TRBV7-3	CASSIYQSSYNEQFF	TGTGCCAGCAGCATTTACCAGAGCTCCTACAATGAGCAGTTCTTC
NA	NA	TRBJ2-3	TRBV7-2	CASSPGTFQDTQYF	TGTGCCAGCAGCCCGGGGACTTTTCAAGATACGCAGTATTTT
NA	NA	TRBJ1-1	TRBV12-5	CASGLLGRSTEAFF	TGTGCTAGTGGTTTGCTGGGTAGGTCCACTGAAGCTTTCTTT
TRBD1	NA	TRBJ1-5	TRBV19	CASSIGTEPQHF	TGTGCCAGTAGTATTGGGACAGAACCCCAGCATTTT
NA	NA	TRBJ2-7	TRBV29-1	CSVAEILSIEQYF	TGCAGCGTGGCGGAGATCCTTTCGATCGAGCAGTACTTC
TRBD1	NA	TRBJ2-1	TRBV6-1	CASTGGRNEQFF	TGTGCCAGCACAGGGGGCCGCAATGAGCAGTTCTTC
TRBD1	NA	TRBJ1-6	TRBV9	CASSVVGGSPLHF	TGTGCCAGCAGCGTAGTAGGGGGCTCACCCCTCCACTTT
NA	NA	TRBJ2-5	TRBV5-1	CASSGGQETQYF	TGCGCCAGCAGCGGGGGGCAGGAGACCCAGTACTTC
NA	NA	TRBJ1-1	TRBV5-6	CASNPIGGVSTEAFF	TGTGCCAGCAACCCAATCGGGGGGGTGAGCACTGAAGCTTTCTTT
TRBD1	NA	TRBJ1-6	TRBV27	CASSLLTGTGDPNSPLHF	TGTGCCAGCAGTTTGTTGACCGGGACAGGGGACCCGAATTCACCCCTCCACTTT
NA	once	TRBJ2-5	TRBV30	CAWGGQETQYF	TGTGCCTGGGGAGGGCAGGAGACCCAGTACTTC
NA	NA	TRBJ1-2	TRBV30	CAWNPLSGGYGYTF	TGTGCCTGGAACCCACTGAGCGGGGGCTATGGCTACACCTTC
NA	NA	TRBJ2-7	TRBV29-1	CSVVVPGLLNEQYF	TGCAGCGTTGTGGTCCCAGGCCTTCTTAACGAGCAGTACTTC
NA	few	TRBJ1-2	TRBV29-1	CSVDRNYGYTF	TGCAGCGTTGACAGAAACTATGGCTACACCTTC
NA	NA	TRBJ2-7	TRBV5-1	CASSLGTGGPYEQYF	TGCGCCAGCAGCCTGGGGACGGGGGGCCCCTACGAGCAGTACTTC
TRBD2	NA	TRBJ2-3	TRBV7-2	CASSPSGDTDTQYF	TGTGCCAGCAGCCCTAGCGGGGACACAGATACGCAGTATTTT
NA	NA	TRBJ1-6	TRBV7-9	CASSLGEGKRSPLHF	TGTGCCAGCAGCTTAGGTGAAGGGAAGAGGTCACCCCTCCACTTT
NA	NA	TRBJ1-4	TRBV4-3	CASSQGGQDNEKLFF	TGCGCCAGCAGCCAAGGCGGCCAGGACAATGAAAAACTGTTTTTT
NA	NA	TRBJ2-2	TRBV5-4	CASSPSRGGNTGELFF	TGTGCCAGCAGCCCGTCGAGGGGAGGGAACACCGGGGAGCTGTTTTTT
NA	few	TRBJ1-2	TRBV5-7	CASSLWEVDPNYGYTF	TGTGCCAGCAGCTTGTGGGAAGTTGATCCTAACTATGGCTACACCTTC
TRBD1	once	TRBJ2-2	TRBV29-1	CSVDQGQGGNGELFF	TGCAGCGTTGATCAGGGACAGGGAGGGAACGGGGAGCTGTTTTTT
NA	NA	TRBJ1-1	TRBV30	CAWSVNMGPEAFF	TGTGCCTGGAGTGTAAACATGGGACCTGAAGCTTTCTTT
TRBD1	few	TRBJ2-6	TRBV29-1	CSVASGQRTSGANVLTF	TGCAGCGTTGCCTCGGGACAGCGAACCTCTGGGGCCAACGTCCTGACTTTC
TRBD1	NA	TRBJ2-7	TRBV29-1	CSVMDRRISYEQYF	TGCAGCGTTATGGACAGGCGTATCTCCTACGAGCAGTACTTC